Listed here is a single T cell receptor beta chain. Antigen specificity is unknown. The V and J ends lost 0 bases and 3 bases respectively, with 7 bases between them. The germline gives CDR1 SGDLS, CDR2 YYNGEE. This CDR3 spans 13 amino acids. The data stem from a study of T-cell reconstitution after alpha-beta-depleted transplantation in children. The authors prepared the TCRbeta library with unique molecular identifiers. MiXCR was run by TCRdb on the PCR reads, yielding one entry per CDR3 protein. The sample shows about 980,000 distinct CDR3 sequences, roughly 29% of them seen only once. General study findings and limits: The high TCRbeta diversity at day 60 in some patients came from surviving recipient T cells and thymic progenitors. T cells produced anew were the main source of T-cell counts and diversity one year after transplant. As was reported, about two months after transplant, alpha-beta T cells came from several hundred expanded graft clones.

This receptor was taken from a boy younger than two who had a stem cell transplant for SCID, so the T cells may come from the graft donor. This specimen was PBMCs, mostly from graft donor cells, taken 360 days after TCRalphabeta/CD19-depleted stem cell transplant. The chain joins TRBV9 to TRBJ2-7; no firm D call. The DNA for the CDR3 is TGTGCCAGCAGCGTAGGGGTGAACTACGAGCAGTACTTC. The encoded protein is CASSVGVNYEQYF.